This TCR beta chain is drawn from a study of blood T cell repertoires in COVID-19. Symptom resolution, clearance, or two negative PCRs marked the recovered donors of Cohort 3. Using immunoSEQ multiplex PCR, the repertoire was profiled, and TCRdb retains in-frame clones only, with some absent. The data show some 330,000 clones, 85% to 90% seen once. Trimming removed 1 base from V and 3 bases from J, with 13 bases in between. Germline-derived CDR1 and CDR2 are SGHTS and YDEGEE. The length of the CDR3 is 15 residues. This clonotype was sampled from a man aged 25 to 45 who had recovered from COVID-19. Specimen: PBMCs or T cells enriched from blood (not recorded which). The chain recombines TRBV5-8 with TRBJ2-5; D is undetermined. The CDR3 is CASSLSLGGKETQYF. Written as DNA, the CDR3 is TGTGCCAGCAGCTTGTCGCTTGGCGGTAAAGAGACCCAGTACTTC.